This T cell receptor (beta chain) was documented in a study of lymphopenia after photon versus proton radiotherapy. The study's findings and limits: Survival link was tested only in deceased patients; proton benefit remains a possibility. Post-nadir TCR diversity decline inversely tracked overall survival among those who died. After the lymphocyte nadir, photon-treated repertoires showed oligoclonal expansion, especially of CD8+ Temra cells. Photon-treated patients lost naive T cells and TCR diversity; proton-treated stayed stable.

The repertoire was sequenced with immunoSEQ multiplex PCR; TCRdb's copy has only in-frame clones and lacks some. The table records 25,000 or so clones, roughly 85% of them present only once. CDR3 length: 9 amino acids. V shed 1 base and J shed 14 bases, with 3 bases lying between them. Germline V gives CDR1 SGHTS, CDR2 YDEGEE. As concerns this clone: The antigen is undetermined.

J is TRBJ1-4 and V is TRBV5-8; the D is unclear. This clonotype was obtained from a man aged 25 to 40 with gastric cancer. The sample was peripheral blood, taken from a patient treated with photon-based radiotherapy. The DNA for the CDR3 is TGTGCCAGCAGCTTGAGGCTGTTTTTT. As protein: CASSLRLFF. The full variable domain, rest sourced from reference TRBV5-8 and TRBJ1-4, is EAGVTQSPTHLIKTRGQQATLRCSPISGHTSVYWYQQALGLGLQFLLWYDEGEERNRGNFPPRFSGRQFPNYSSELNVNALELEDSALYLCASSLRLFFGSGTQLSVL.